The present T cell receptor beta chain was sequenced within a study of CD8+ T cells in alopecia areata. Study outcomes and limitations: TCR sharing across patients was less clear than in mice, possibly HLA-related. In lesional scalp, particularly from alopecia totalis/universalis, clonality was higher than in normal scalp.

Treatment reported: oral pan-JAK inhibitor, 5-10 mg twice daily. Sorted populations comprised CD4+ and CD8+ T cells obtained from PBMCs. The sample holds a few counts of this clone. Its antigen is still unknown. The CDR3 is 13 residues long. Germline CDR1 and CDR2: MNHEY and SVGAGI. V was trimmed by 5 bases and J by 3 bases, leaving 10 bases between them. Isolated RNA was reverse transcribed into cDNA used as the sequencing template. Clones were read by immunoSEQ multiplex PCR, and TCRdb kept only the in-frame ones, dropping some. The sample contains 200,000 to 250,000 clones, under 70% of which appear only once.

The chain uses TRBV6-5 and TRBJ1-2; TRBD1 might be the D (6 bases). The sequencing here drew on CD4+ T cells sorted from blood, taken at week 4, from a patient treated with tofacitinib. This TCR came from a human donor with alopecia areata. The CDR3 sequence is CASSEGGYYGYTF. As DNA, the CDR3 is TGTGCCAGCAGTGAAGGGGGTTACTATGGCTACACCTTC.